This T cell receptor beta chain came from a study of blood T cell repertoires in COVID-19 (TCRdb year 2020). In the study overall: The collaborator samples originated in the United States, Italy and Spain and spanned the acute and convalescent phases of COVID-19. The prospective study material was composed of cDNA or gDNA derived from T cells, B-cell-depleted T cells, or PBMCs. Subjects who had been exposed to COVID-19, were actively infected with it, or had recovered from it provided the deeply sampled blood TCRbeta repertoires that made up the dataset. The repertoires were made available in a free public database intended to serve as a resource for research on the immune response to SARS-CoV-2. Samples were obtained from the ongoing ImmuneRACE study (first 160 participants) and from over 1,000 subjects provided by 6 global collaborators. Sample metadata almost always included a de-identified subject ID, COVID-19 status, age in years and sex. Where available, HLA class I and class II types were obtained from metadata supplied by the sample provider rather than from assay-based typing.

Note on this clone: This receptor's antigen is unknown. Per-base quality was not reported, and no clone a single base away is much larger than it.

Participants in the prospective study were enrolled through a virtual design, were aged roughly 18 to 100 years, and lived in approximately 24 United States geographic areas. To assign participants to cohorts, the prospective study relied on clinical history that participants themselves reported in a screening survey and a study questionnaire. Recovered participants in ImmuneRACE Cohort 3 were defined by two consecutive negative NP/OP PCR tests, clearance by a healthcare professional, or resolution of symptoms. Mobile phlebotomists in the prospective study collected whole blood, serum and a nasopharyngeal or oropharyngeal swab from every participant. Over an approximately 2-month period, participants in the prospective study had the option of providing additional blood draws and questionnaires. Prospective study blood samples were shipped either frozen or at room temperature before DNA extraction.

V is shortened by 3 bases, J by 9 bases, and the region joining them spans 19 bases. The germline V gene sets CDR1 to SGDLS and CDR2 to YYNGEE. Spanning cysteine to phenylalanine, the CDR3 consists of 16 amino acids. Only CDR3 DNA remains: 48 bases, in frame from the first base. The immunoSEQ Assay, a bias-controlled multiplex PCR, was used to amplify TCRbeta CDR3 regions from genomic DNA. The original methods were these. The number of nucleated cells in each sample was estimated by amplification of reference gene primers within the assay. To quantify the absolute abundance of each unique TCRbeta CDR3 rearrangement, sequence reads were collapsed and filtered. For each sample, productive Simpson clonality was calculated as the square root of Simpson's diversity index across productive rearrangements. TCRdb re-hosts the immuneACCESS table, in-frame sequences only. Its copies lack some clones; in the studies checked, an unresolved V gene accounts for under half of them, and the cause for the rest is not known. The V and J calls and clone size are taken from that table; D and trimming were inferred from the DNA. In this sample the table shows 150,000 to 200,000 clones, about 90% of which occur a single time. Jointly, the top ten make up roughly 9% of the sample.

The study at large found these results: The quantity of clinical and demographic metadata differed by source and by participant and was supplied without curation.

The sample comprised PBMCs or T cells enriched from blood (not recorded which). This TCR derives from a woman under 30 who had recovered from COVID-19. The V and J genes are TRBV9 and TRBJ1-6; TRBD1 might be the D gene, on 5 matching bases. The nucleotides are TGTGCCAGCAGCGACAACCTGGGACTTCCAACTTCACCCCTCCACTTT. This translates into CASSDNLGLPTSPLHF.